These T cell receptor beta chains were read from a single sample in a study of beta chain features in type 1 diabetes. Some clones are missing from TCRdb's copy, which holds only in-frame ones; the method was immunoSEQ multiplex PCR. The sample records around 190,000 clones, approximately 13% being singletons. Sequencing was carried out using central memory CD4+ T cells from blood. These receptors were taken from a woman aged 18 to 35 in good health. Both conserved end residues are part of each CDR3. D genes are given only for firm matches. Clone size is shown for a subset of rows, as once, few, many or a class of expanded clone.

TRBJ2-3 TRBD2 TRBV7-9 15 few CASSPSGNQADTQYF TGTGCCAGCAGCCCTAGCGGGAATCAGGCAGATACGCAGTATTTT
TRBJ1-2 TRBD1 TRBV14 13 - CASSRYRDSQFAF TGTGCCAGCAGCCGATACCGGGACAGTCAATTCGCCTTC
TRBJ2-4 TRBD2 TRBV19 14 few CASCPRTSGNIQYF TGTGCCAGTTGCCCTCGGACTAGCGGGAACATTCAGTACTTC
TRBJ1-1 TRBD1 TRBV29-1 11 - CSAARGPEAFF TGCAGCGCAGCCAGGGGGCCGGAAGCTTTCTTT
TRBJ2-3 - TRBV7-2 13 few CASSLNRADTQYF TGTGCCAGCAGCCTTAACAGGGCAGATACGCAGTATTTT
TRBJ1-4 - TRBV28 13 - CASSLLLREKLFF TGTGCCAGCAGTTTATTGTTGCGGGAAAAACTGTTTTTT
TRBJ2-7 - TRBV19 14 once CASSIRTEPYEQYF TGTGCCAGTAGTATCAGGACAGAACCTTACGAGCAGTACTTC
TRBJ1-1 - TRBV2 15 few CASRGLNRGGTEAFF TGTGCCAGCAGGGGTCTAAATCGGGGGGGCACTGAAGCTTTCTTT
TRBJ1-5 TRBD1 TRBV7-2 14 few CASSLGTGNQPQHF TGTGCCAGCAGCCTCGGGACAGGGAATCAGCCCCAGCATTTT
TRBJ2-7 TRBD2 TRBV28 16 - CASSLGGAGGIYEQYF TGTGCCAGCAGCCTCGGTGGGGCCGGGGGGATCTACGAGCAGTACTTC
TRBJ2-1 TRBD2 TRBV2 15 few CASSEVGLAGGEQFF TGTGCCAGCAGTGAAGTAGGGCTAGCGGGAGGCGAGCAGTTCTTC
TRBJ2-1 TRBD2 TRBV12-5 15 few CASGLGLAGGNEQFF TGTGCTAGTGGCCTAGGACTAGCGGGAGGGAATGAGCAGTTCTTC
TRBJ2-5 TRBD2 TRBV11-1 14 - CASSPGLAGETQYF TGTGCCAGCAGCCCGGGACTAGCGGGAGAGACCCAGTACTTC
TRBJ2-5 - TRBV25-1 16 few CASSEGPVPEVETQYF TGTGCCAGCAGTGAAGGTCCAGTCCCAGAGGTGGAGACCCAGTACTTC
TRBJ2-5 TRBD1 TRBV7-9 13 - CASSMGQQETQYF TGTGCCAGCAGCATGGGACAGCAAGAGACCCAGTACTTC
TRBJ2-7 - TRBV10-3 14 - CAISEGTDAYEQYF TGTGCCATCAGTGAGGGGACTGACGCCTACGAGCAGTACTTC
TRBJ2-2 TRBD1 TRBV9 15 few CASSVDDRETGELFF TGTGCCAGCAGCGTAGATGACAGGGAAACCGGGGAGCTGTTTTTT
TRBJ1-1 - TRBV9 14 few CASSTRQDDTEAFF TGTGCCAGCAGCACCCGACAGGACGACACTGAAGCTTTCTTT
TRBJ2-3 - TRBV29-1 14 - CSVDPGEGADTQYF TGCAGCGTTGATCCCGGGGAAGGCGCAGATACGCAGTATTTT
TRBJ1-5 - TRBV29-1 13 few CSVVLAAAQPQHF TGCAGCGTTGTTCTTGCGGCTGCTCAGCCCCAGCATTTT
TRBJ2-1 TRBD2 TRBV29-1 17 - CSVEDSGGTSRRNEQFF TGCAGCGTTGAAGATTCCGGAGGGACTAGTCGACGGAATGAGCAGTTCTTC
TRBJ2-3 TRBD2 TRBV7-2 15 few CASSSGTTWGDTQYF TGTGCCAGCAGCTCCGGGACTACCTGGGGAGATACGCAGTATTTT
TRBJ1-2 TRBD1 TRBV5-6 12 many CASSFRGYGYTF TGTGCCAGCAGCTTCAGGGGGTATGGCTACACCTTC
TRBJ1-5 - TRBV10-3 15 many CAISESPARGQPQHF TGTGCCATCAGTGAGTCCCCGGCCAGGGGTCAGCCCCAGCATTTT
TRBJ2-2 - TRBV5-4 13 - CASSFQQAGELFF TGTGCCAGCAGCTTCCAGCAGGCCGGGGAGCTGTTTTTT
TRBJ2-1 TRBD2 TRBV7-2 13 - CASSLGRENEQFF TGTGCCAGCAGCTTAGGGCGGGAGAATGAGCAGTTCTTC
TRBJ2-1 - TRBV7-8 14 - CASSPGQNYNEQFF TGTGCCAGCAGCCCTGGACAGAACTACAATGAGCAGTTCTTC
TRBJ2-2 TRBD1 TRBV25-1 15 - CASRADRGNTGELFF TGTGCCAGCAGAGCGGACAGGGGCAACACCGGGGAGCTGTTTTTT
TRBJ2-3 TRBD2 TRBV7-9 14 few CASSSGTSADTQYF TGTGCCAGCTCCTCCGGGACTAGCGCAGATACGCAGTATTTT
TRBJ1-1 - TRBV27 14 few CASSLTVSNTEAFF TGTGCCAGCAGTCTGACAGTCTCGAACACTGAAGCTTTCTTT
TRBJ2-7 TRBD1 TRBV29-1 15 few CSVDRPTGASYEQYF TGCAGCGTTGATCGTCCGACAGGGGCCTCCTACGAGCAGTACTTC
TRBJ2-1 TRBD2 TRBV27 15 - CASRGLAGAGNEQFF TGTGCCAGCAGGGGACTAGCGGGAGCGGGCAATGAGCAGTTCTTC
TRBJ1-2 - TRBV7-8 13 - CASSLGRDYGYTF TGTGCCAGCAGCTTAGGCCGGGACTATGGCTACACCTTC
TRBJ2-3 - TRBV6-6 15 - CASSLNREIIHVWYF TGTGCCAGCAGTCTCAATCGGGAGATCATACACGTTTGGTATTTT
TRBJ2-7 TRBD2 TRBV5-1 15 - CASSPPTSASYEQYF TGCGCCAGCAGCCCCCCGACTAGCGCATCCTACGAGCAGTACTTC
TRBJ2-1 - TRBV2 14 - CASSEARSGNEQFF TGTGCCAGCAGTGAAGCGCGCTCGGGCAATGAGCAGTTCTTC
TRBJ1-4 - TRBV5-1 14 few CASSWGEAGEKLFF TGCGCCAGCAGCTGGGGCGAGGCAGGTGAAAAACTGTTTTTT
TRBJ2-7 - TRBV13 16 few CASSRKWGGEFYEQYF TGTGCCAGCAGCCGTAAGTGGGGCGGGGAGTTCTACGAGCAGTACTTC
TRBJ1-2 - TRBV4-1 15 few CASSQSGALNYGYTF TGCGCCAGCAGCCAGAGTGGGGCCCTTAACTATGGCTACACCTTC
TRBJ2-2 TRBD1 TRBV30 15 few CAWSHRGLVTGELFF TGTGCCTGGAGCCACAGGGGGTTAGTTACCGGGGAGCTGTTTTTT
TRBJ2-1 - TRBV4-2 14 - CASSQVPEVNEQFF TGTGCCAGCAGCCAAGTCCCAGAGGTCAATGAGCAGTTCTTC
TRBJ2-1 - TRBV4-1 16 - CASSQETDEFYNEQFF TGCGCCAGCAGCCAAGAAACAGACGAGTTCTACAATGAGCAGTTCTTC
TRBJ2-1 TRBD2 TRBV14 13 few CASTPRTSGPQFF TGTGCCAGCACCCCGAGGACTAGCGGGCCGCAGTTCTTC
TRBJ2-7 - TRBV20-1 11 - CSARLDYEQYF TGCAGTGCTAGATTAGACTACGAGCAGTACTTC
TRBJ1-5 - TRBV30 16 few CAWSVPGGGLNQPQHF TGTGCCTGGAGTGTACCTGGAGGAGGCTTGAATCAGCCCCAGCATTTT
TRBJ2-1 TRBD2 TRBV30 14 - CAWRTSGRDNEQFF TGTGCCTGGCGGACTAGCGGGAGGGACAATGAGCAGTTCTTC
TRBJ2-3 TRBD1 TRBV2 14 few CASRRGQETDTQYF TGTGCCAGCAGGAGGGGACAGGAGACAGATACGCAGTATTTT
TRBJ2-7 TRBD2 TRBV7-2 14 - CASSATSGSYEQYF TGTGCCAGCAGCGCGACTAGCGGGAGTTACGAGCAGTACTTC
TRBJ2-5 - TRBV28 14 few CASRRGGTPETQYF TGTGCCAGCCGGCGGGGCGGGACTCCAGAGACCCAGTACTTC
TRBJ1-2 TRBD1 TRBV29-1 12 - CSARQGIYGYTF TGCAGCGCTCGACAGGGGATCTATGGCTACACCTTC
TRBJ2-1 TRBD2 TRBV5-6 16 - CASSLDRGRINNEQFF TGTGCCAGCAGCTTGGACCGCGGGAGAATAAACAATGAGCAGTTCTTC
TRBJ2-7 - TRBV6-1 13 - CASSASGEREQYF TGTGCCAGCAGCGCCTCAGGGGAGAGGGAGCAGTACTTC
TRBJ1-1 TRBD1 TRBV9 14 - CASSPRDSNTEAFF TGTGCCAGCAGCCCACGGGACAGCAACACTGAAGCTTTCTTT
TRBJ2-5 TRBD1 TRBV27 16 few CASSLARQGIYVTQYF TGTGCCAGCAGTTTGGCCCGACAGGGGATATATGTGACCCAGTACTTC
TRBJ2-6 TRBD2 TRBV18 17 many CASSPGLESAGANVLTF TGTGCCAGCTCACCGGGACTAGAATCCGCGGGGGCCAACGTCCTGACTTTC